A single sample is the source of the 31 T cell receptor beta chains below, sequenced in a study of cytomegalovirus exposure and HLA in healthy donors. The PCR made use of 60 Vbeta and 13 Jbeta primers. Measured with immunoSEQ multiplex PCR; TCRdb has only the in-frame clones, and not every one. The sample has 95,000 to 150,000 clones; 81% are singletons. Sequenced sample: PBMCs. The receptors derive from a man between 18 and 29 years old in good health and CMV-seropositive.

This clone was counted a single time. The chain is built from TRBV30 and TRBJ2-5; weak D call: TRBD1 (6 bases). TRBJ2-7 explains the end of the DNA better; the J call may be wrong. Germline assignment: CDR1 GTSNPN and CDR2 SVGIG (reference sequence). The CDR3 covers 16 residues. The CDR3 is CAWSRQVFVPGYEQYF. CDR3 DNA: TGTGCCTGGAGTAGACAGGTCTTCGTACCCGGTTACGAGCAGTACTTC.

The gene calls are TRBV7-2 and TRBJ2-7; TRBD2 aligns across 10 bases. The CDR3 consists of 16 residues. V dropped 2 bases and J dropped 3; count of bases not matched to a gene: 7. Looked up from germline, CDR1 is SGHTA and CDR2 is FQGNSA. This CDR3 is CASSLLGTSDYYEQYF. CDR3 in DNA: TGTGCCAGCAGCTTACTCGGGACTAGCGACTACTACGAGCAGTACTTC. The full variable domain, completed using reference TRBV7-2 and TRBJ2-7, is GAGVSQSPSNKVTEKGKDVELRCDPISGHTALYWYRQSLGQGLEFLIYFQGNSAPDKSGLPSDRFSAERTGGSVSTLTIQRTQQEDSAVYLCASSLLGTSDYYEQYFGPGTRLTVT.

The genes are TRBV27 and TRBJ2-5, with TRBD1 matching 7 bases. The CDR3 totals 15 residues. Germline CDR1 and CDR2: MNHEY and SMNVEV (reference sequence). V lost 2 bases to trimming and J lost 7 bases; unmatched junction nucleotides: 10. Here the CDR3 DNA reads TGTGCCAGCAGTTTAGAAAGGGGGCAGACGAGGACCCAGTACTTC. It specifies CASSLERGQTRTQYF.

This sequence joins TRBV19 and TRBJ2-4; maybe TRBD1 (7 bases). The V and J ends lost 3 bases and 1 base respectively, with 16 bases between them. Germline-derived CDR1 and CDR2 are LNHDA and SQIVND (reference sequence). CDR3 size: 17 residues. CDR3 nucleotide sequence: TGTGCCAGTAGTATCAGGGGGGCCGGGGAGGCCAAAAACATTCAGTACTTC. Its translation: CASSIRGAGEAKNIQYF.

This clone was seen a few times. The CDR3 loop is CAISELAGGPGEQYF. In nucleotides, the CDR3 is TGTGCCATCAGTGAGCTAGCGGGAGGGCCTGGCGAGCAGTACTTC. The chain carries TRBV10-3 and TRBJ2-7; 12 bases are shared with TRBD2. V was pared by 2 bases and J by 6 bases, with 5 bases of the junction left unmatched. Per germline, CDR1 ENHRY and CDR2 SYGVKD. CDR3 length equals 15 residues.

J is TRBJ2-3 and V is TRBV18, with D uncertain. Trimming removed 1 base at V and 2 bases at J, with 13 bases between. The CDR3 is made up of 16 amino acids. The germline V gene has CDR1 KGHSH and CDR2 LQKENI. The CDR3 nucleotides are TGTGCCAGCTCACCACTCGCAGCGAGGCCCACAGATACGCAGTATTTT. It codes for CASSPLAARPTDTQYF.

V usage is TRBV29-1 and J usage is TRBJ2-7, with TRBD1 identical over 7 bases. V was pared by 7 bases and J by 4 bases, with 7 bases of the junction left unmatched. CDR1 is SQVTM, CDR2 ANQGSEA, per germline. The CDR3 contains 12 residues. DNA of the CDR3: TGCAGCGCCGCACAGGGGCGATACGAGCAGTACTTC. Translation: CSAAQGRYEQYF.

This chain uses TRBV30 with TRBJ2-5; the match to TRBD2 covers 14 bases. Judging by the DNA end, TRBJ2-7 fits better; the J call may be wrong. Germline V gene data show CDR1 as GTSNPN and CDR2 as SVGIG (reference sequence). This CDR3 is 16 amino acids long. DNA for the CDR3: TGTGCCTGGAGTGAAGGGACTAGCGGGAGAACCTACGAGCAGTACTTC. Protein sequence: CAWSEGTSGRTYEQYF.

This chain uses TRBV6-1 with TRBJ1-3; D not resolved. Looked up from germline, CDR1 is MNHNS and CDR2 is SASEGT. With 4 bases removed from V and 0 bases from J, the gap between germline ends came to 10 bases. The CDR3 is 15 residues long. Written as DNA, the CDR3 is TGTGCCAGCAGTGGAGCGCGTAGCTCTGGAAACACCATATATTTT. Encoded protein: CASSGARSSGNTIYF.

CDR3 in DNA: TGCGCCAGCAACCTTCGGAGGGTTTGGACTAGCACAACAGATACGCAGTATTTT. This gives the protein CASNLRRVWTSTTDTQYF. The chain has TRBV5-1 and TRBJ2-3; 8 nucleotides align to TRBD2. CDR3 length: 18 amino acids. V trimming: 6 bases; J trimming: 3 bases; junction bases outside the gene matches: 18. CDR1 is SGHRS and CDR2 is YFSETQ in the germline V gene.

DNA of the CDR3: TGTGCCAGCAGTGATCCAGGCCAGGGGGCCAACGAGCAGTACTTC. Encoded protein: CASSDPGQGANEQYF. The chain is built from TRBV25-1 and TRBJ2-7; 8 bases line up with TRBD1. Germline CDR1 is MGHDK and CDR2 is SYGVNS. The ends lost 3 bases at V and 5 bases at J; junction bases unmatched: 9. This CDR3 contains 15 residues.

The CDR3 DNA is TGTGCCAGCTCGCCCCGGGGGAACGATGGCTACACCTTC. This codes for CASSPRGNDGYTF. This rearrangement joins TRBV7-9 to TRBJ1-2; the D gene is possibly TRBD1 (5 bases). The V and J ends lost 8 bases and 6 bases respectively, with 16 bases between them. Germline CDR1 SEHNR, CDR2 FQNEAQ (reference sequence). This CDR3 is built from 13 residues.

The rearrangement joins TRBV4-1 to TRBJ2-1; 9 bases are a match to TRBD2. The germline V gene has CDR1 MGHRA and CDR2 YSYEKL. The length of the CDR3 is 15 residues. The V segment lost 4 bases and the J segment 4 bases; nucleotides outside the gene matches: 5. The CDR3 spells CASSPSGEPYNEQFF. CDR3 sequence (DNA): TGCGCCAGCAGCCCTAGCGGGGAACCTTACAATGAGCAGTTCTTC.

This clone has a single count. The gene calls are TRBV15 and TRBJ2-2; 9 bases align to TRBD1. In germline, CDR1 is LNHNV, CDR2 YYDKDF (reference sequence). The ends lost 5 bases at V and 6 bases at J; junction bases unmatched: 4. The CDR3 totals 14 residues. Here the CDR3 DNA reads TGTGCCACCAGCCCCAGACAGGGGGCCGGGGAGCTGTTTTTT. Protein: CATSPRQGAGELFF. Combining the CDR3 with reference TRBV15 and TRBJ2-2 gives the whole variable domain DAMVIQNPRYQVTQFGKPVTLSCSQTLNHNVMYWYQQKSSQAPKLLFHYYDKDFNNEADTPDNFQSRRPNTSFCFLDIRSPGLGDTAMYLCATSPRQGAGELFFGEGSRLTVL.

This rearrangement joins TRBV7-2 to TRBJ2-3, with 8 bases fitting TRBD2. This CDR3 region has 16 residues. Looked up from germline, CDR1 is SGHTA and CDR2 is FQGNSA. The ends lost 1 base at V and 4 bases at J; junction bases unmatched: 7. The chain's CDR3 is CASSLGPAGVADTQYF. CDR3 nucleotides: TGTGCCAGCAGCTTAGGGCCAGCGGGGGTTGCAGATACGCAGTATTTT.

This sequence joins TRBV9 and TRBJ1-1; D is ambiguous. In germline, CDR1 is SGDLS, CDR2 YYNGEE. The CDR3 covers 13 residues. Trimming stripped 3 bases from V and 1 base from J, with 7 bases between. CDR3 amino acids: CASSATSNTEAFF. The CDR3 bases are TGTGCCAGCAGCGCTACTTCGAACACTGAAGCTTTCTTT.

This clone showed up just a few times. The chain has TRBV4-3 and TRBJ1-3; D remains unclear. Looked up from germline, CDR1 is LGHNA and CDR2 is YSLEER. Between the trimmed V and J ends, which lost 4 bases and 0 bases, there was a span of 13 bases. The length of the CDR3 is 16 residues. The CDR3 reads CASSPSLESSGNTIYF. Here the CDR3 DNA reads TGCGCCAGCAGCCCTTCCCTGGAGAGCTCTGGAAACACCATATATTTT.

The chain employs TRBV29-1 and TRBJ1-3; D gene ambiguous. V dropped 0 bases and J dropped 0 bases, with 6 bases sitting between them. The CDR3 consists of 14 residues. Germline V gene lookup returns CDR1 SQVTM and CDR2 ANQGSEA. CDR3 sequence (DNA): TGCAGCGTTGAAGACTATCCCTCTGGAAACACCATATATTTT. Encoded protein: CSVEDYPSGNTIYF. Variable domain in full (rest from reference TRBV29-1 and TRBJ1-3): SAVISQKPSRDICQRGTSLTIQCQVDSQVTMMFWYRQQPGQSLTLIATANQGSEATYESGFVIDKFPISRPNLTFSTLTVSNMSPEDSSIYLCSVEDYPSGNTIYFGEGSWLTVV.

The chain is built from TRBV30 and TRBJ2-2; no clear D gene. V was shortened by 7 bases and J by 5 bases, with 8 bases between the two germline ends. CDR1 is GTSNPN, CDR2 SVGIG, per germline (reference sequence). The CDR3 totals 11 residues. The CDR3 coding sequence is TGTGCCTATTCCCCTACCGGGGAGCTGTTTTTT. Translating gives CAYSPTGELFF. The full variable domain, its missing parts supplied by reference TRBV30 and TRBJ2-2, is SQTIHQWPATLVQPVGSPLSLECTVEGTSNPNLYWYRQAAGRGLQLLFYSVGIGQISSEVPQNLSASRPQDRQFILSSKKLLLSDSGFYLCAYSPTGELFFGEGSRLTVL.

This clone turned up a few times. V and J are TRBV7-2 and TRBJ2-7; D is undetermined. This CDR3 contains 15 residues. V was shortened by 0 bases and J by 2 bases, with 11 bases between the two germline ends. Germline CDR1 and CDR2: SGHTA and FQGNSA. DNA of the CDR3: TGTGCCAGCAGCTTAGCTGGCGGAGCAACCTACGAGCAGTACTTC. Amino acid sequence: CASSLAGGATYEQYF.

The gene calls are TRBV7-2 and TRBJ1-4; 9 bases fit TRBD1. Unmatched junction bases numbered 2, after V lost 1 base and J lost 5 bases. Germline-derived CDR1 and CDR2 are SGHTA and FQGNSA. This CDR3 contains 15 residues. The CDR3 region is CASSLVGTGNEKLFF. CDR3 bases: TGTGCCAGCAGCTTAGTGGGGACAGGGAATGAAAAACTGTTTTTT.

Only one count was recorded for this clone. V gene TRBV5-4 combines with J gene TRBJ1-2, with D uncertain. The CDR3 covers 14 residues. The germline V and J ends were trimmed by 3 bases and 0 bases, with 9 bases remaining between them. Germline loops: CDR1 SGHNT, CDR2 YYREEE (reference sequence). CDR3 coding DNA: TGTGCCAGCAGCTCCACAGCTACTAACTATGGCTACACCTTC. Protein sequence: CASSSTATNYGYTF.

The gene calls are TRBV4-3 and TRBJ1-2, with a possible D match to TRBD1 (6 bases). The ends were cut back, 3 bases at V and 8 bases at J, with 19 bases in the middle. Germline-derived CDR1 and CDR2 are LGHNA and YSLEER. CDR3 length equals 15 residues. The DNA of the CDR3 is TGCGCCAGCAGCCAGTTATACAGGGAAGTTGAGGGCTACACCTTC. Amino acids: CASSQLYREVEGYTF.

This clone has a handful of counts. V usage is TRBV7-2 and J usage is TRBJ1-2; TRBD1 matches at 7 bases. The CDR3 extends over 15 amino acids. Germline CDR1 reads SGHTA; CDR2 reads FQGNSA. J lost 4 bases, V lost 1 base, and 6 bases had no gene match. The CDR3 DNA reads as TGTGCCAGCAGCTTAGTCGGGGACAGCAGCTATGGCTACACCTTC. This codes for CASSLVGDSSYGYTF. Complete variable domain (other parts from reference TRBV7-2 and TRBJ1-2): GAGVSQSPSNKVTEKGKDVELRCDPISGHTALYWYRQSLGQGLEFLIYFQGNSAPDKSGLPSDRFSAERTGGSVSTLTIQRTQQEDSAVYLCASSLVGDSSYGYTFGSGTRLTVV.

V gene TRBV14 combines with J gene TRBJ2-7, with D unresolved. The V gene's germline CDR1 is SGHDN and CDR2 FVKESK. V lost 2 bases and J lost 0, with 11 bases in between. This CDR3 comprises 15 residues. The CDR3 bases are TGTGCCAGCAGCCAATTCACAGATACCTCCTACGAGCAGTACTTC. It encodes CASSQFTDTSYEQYF.

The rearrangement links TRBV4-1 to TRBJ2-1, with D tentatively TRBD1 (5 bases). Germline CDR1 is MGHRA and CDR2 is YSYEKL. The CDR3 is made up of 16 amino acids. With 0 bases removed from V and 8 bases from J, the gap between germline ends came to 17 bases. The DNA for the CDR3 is TGCGCCAGCAGCCAAGAAGGAGCCAGGGTGACGGATGAGCAGTTCTTC. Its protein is CASSQEGARVTDEQFF.

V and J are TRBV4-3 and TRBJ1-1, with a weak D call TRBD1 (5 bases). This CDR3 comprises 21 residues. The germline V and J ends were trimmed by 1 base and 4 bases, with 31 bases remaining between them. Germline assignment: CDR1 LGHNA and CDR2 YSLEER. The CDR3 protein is CASSQVWYWDWGDDGSTEAFF. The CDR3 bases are TGCGCCAGCAGCCAAGTTTGGTATTGGGACTGGGGGGACGACGGTAGCACTGAAGCTTTCTTT.

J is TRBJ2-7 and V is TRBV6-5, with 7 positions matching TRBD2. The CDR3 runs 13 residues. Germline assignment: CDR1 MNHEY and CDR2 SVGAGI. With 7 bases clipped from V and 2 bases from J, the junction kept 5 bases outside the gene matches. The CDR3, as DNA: TGTGCCAGCACCCCAGCGGGAACCTACGAGCAGTACTTC. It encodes CASTPAGTYEQYF.

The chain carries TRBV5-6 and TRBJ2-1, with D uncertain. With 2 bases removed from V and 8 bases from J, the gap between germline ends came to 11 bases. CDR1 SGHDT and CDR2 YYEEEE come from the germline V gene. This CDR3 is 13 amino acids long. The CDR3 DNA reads TGTGCCAGCAGCTTTCTAGAGTTGGATGAGCAGTTCTTC. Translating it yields CASSFLELDEQFF.

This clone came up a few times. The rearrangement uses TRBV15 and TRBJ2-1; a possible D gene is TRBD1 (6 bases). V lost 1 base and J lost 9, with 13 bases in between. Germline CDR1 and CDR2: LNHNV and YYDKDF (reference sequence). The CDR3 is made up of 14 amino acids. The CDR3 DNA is TGTGCCACCAGCAGAGTTACAGGGTCCGCTGAGCAGTTCTTC. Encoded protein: CATSRVTGSAEQFF.

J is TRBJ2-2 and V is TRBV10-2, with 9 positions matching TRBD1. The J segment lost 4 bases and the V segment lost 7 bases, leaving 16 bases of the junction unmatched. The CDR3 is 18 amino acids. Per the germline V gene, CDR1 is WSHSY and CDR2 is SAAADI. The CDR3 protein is CASNRDRAGFTSTGELFF. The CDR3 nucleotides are TGCGCCAGCAACCGGGACAGGGCAGGGTTTACATCCACCGGGGAGCTGTTTTTT.